This T cell receptor (beta chain) stems from a study of blood T cell repertoires in COVID-19. Generated by immunoSEQ multiplex PCR, the TCRdb table keeps only in-frame clones and is missing some. The table has 87,000 or so clones, approximately 86% seen once. Germline V gene lookup returns CDR1 LNHDA and CDR2 SQIVND (reference sequence). The CDR3 runs 14 residues. V trimming: 10 bases; J trimming: 2 bases; junction bases outside the gene matches: 4. The TCR sequence derives from a woman of 80 years or more with COVID-19, enrolled during active disease. The V and J genes are TRBV19 and TRBJ2-2; 10 nucleotides align to TRBD1. The sequenced sample consisted of peripheral blood. The CDR3 sequence: CATRTGGNTGELFF. CDR3 DNA sequence: TGTGCCACCAGGACAGGGGGTAACACCGGGGAGCTGTTTTTT.